This record looks at one TCR beta chain sequence and its context. Its antigen is unidentified. It was with 60 Vbeta and 13 Jbeta primers that the PCR ran. Data came from immunoSEQ multiplex PCR; TCRdb stores just in-frame clones and leaves some out. The table for this sample gives around 140,000 clones. These donors counted as nominally healthy when sampled, but unrecorded immune exposures were likely. Germline CDR1 and CDR2: SGHRS and YFSETQ. This CDR3 is 15 amino acids long. V gave up 4 bases and J gave up 7 bases, with 15 bases separating them. These data come from a study of cytomegalovirus exposure and HLA in healthy donors. Whole-study findings and limits: In a later analysis, V- and J-gene trimming of beta chains associated with a DCLRE1C missense variant, replicated independently. Relative to equally common others, HLA-associated TCR beta chains showed greater clonal expansion in a later analysis. Several of the most significant clusters appeared, in a later analysis, to be linked to common viral pathogens.

The chain combines TRBV5-1 with TRBJ1-6, with TRBD1 as a possible D gene (6 bases). The sequence was obtained from a male donor in good health and CMV-seronegative. Specimen: PBMCs. CDR3 loop: CASSPETGLNSPLHF. The CDR3 bases are TGCGCCAGCAGCCCGGAAACAGGGTTAAATTCACCCCTCCACTTT. Together with reference TRBV5-1 and TRBJ1-6, the CDR3 gives the full variable domain: KAGVTQTPRYLIKTRGQQVTLSCSPISGHRSVSWYQQTPGQGLQFLFEYFSETQRNKGNFPGRFSGRQFSNSRSEMNVSTLELGDSALYLCASSPETGLNSPLHFGNGTRLTVT.